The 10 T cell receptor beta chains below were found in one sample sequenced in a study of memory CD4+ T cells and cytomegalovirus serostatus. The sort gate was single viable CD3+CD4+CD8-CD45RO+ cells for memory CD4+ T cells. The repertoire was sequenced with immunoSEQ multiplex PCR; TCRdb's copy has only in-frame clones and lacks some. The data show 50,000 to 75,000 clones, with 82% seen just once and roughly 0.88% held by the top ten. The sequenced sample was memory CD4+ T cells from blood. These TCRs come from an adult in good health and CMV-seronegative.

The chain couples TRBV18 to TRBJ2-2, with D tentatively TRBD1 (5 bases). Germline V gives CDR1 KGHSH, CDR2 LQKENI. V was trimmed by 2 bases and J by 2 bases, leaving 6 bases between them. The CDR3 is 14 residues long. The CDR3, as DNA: TGTGCCAGCTCACCAGACAGAAACACCGGGGAGCTGTTTTTT. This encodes CASSPDRNTGELFF.

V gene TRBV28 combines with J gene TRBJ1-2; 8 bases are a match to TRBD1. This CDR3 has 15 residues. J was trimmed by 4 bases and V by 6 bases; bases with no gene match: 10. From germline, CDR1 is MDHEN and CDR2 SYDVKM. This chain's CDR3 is CASSPGGTGSYGYTF. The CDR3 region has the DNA TGTGCCAGCAGCCCTGGGGGGACAGGATCCTATGGCTACACCTTC.

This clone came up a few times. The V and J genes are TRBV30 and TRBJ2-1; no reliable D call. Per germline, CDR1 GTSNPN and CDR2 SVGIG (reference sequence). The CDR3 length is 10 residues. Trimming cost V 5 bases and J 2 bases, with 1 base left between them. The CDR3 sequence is CAWAYNEQFF. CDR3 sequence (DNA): TGTGCCTGGGCCTACAATGAGCAGTTCTTC.

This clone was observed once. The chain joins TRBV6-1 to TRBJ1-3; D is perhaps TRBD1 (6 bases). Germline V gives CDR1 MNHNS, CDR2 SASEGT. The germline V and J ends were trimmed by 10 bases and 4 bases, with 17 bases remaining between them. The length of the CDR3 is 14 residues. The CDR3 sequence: CATISRDKGNTIYF. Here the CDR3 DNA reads TGTGCCACCATATCCCGGGACAAAGGAAACACCATATATTTT.

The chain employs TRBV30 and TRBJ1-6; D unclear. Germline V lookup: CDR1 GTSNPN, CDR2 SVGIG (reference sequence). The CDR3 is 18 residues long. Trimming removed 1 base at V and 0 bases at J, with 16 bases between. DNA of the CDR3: TGTGCCTGGAGTGAGGTTACGCCTTTTAGCTCCTATAATTCACCCCTCCACTTT. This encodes CAWSEVTPFSSYNSPLHF. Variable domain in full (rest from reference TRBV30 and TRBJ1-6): SQTIHQWPATLVQPVGSPLSLECTVEGTSNPNLYWYRQAAGRGLQLLFYSVGIGQISSEVPQNLSASRPQDRQFILSSKKLLLSDSGFYLCAWSEVTPFSSYNSPLHFGNGTRLTVT.

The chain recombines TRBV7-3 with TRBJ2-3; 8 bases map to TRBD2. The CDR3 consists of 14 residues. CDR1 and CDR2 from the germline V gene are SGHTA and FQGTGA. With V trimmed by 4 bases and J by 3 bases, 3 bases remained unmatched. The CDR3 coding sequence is TGTGCCAGCAGCTCTGGACTAGCTACAGATACGCAGTATTTT. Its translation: CASSSGLATDTQYF.

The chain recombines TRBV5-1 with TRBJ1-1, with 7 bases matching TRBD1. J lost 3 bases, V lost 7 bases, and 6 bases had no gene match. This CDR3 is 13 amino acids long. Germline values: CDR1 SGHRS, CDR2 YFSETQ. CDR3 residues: CASSTGRDTEAFF. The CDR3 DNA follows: TGCGCCAGCTCGACAGGGCGGGACACTGAAGCTTTCTTT.

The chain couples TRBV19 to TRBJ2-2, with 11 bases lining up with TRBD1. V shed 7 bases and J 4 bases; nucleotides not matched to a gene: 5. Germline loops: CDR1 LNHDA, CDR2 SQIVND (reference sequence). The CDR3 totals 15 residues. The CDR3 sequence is CASTKGTGGTGELFF. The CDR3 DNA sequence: TGTGCCAGTACTAAGGGGACAGGGGGCACCGGGGAGCTGTTTTTT.

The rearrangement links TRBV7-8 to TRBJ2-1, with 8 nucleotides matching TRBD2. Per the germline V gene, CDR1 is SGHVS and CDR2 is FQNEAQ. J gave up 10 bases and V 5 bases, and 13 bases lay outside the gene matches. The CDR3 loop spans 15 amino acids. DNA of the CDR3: TGTGCCAGCAGCACAACTAGCGGAACCTTCGGGGAGCAGTTCTTC. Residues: CASSTTSGTFGEQFF.

The CDR3, as DNA: TGCGCCAGCAGGTCCGGGACTCAGCTCGGGGAGCAGTACTTC. Translated, it gives CASRSGTQLGEQYF. This rearrangement joins TRBV5-1 to TRBJ2-7, with D tentatively TRBD2 (6 bases). The CDR3 runs to 14 residues. V was cut by 5 bases and J by 7 bases, with 19 bases left in between. Per germline, CDR1 SGHRS and CDR2 YFSETQ.